Listed here is a single T cell receptor beta chain. Its target is unknown. Data came from immunoSEQ multiplex PCR; TCRdb stores just in-frame clones and leaves some out. The data hold 380,000 or so clones, with 65% to 90% observed a single time. This entry belongs to a study of Ad26.COV2.S vaccination and SARS-CoV-2 variants. Study overall: The COV1001 Ad26.COV2.S trial arm included the donor. The study, taken as a whole, reports: Substantial post-vaccination breadth of spike-specific CD8+ and CD4+ T cell responses was reported. Vaccine and placebo recipients had comparable breadth of non-spike TCRs.

Treatment described: 15 to 20 received Ad26.COV2.S at low or high dose, single or two shots; about 5 received placebo; per-sample allocation not given. Sampling was done on day 63 after the first vaccine or placebo injection. An Ad26 vector was used to express Wuhan-strain SARS-CoV-2 spike as the vaccine. The input for sequencing was peripheral blood, taken in a trial of Ad26.COV2.S vaccine versus placebo. This TCR was recovered from a person aged 18-65 years who received the Ad26.COV2.S COVID-19 vaccine or a placebo.

The CDR3 DNA sequence: TGTGCCACCTTGACAAGCGGGGAAAGCACAGATACGCAGTATTTT. It yields the protein CATLTSGESTDTQYF. The genes are TRBV15 and TRBJ2-3, with TRBD2 identical over 7 bases. V lost 8 bases to trimming and J lost 0 bases; unmatched junction nucleotides: 8. Germline V gene data show CDR1 as LNHNV and CDR2 as YYDKDF (reference sequence). The length of the CDR3 is 15 residues.